The entry below describes one TCR beta chain. Trimming at V came to 2 bases and at J to 6 bases, leaving 2 bases not matched to a gene. Germline V CDR1 and CDR2: SGHNT, YYREEE (reference sequence). This CDR3 is built from 14 residues. These data belong to a study of blood T cell repertoires in COVID-19. Study overall: Some COVID-19 samples were acute and others convalescent; all came from the United States, Italy and Spain. PBMCs, B-cell-depleted T cells, or T cells provided the cDNA or gDNA that made up the material.

In the source study's methods: By means of reference gene primer amplification, nucleated cell counts were estimated. Sequenced by immunoSEQ multiplex PCR; TCRdb stores in-frame clones only, minus some. Clone size and the V and J calls come from that table; the DNA yielded D and trimming. The table has about 120,000 clones, approximately 84% seen once. The sequenced material came from peripheral blood. The genes are TRBV5-4 and TRBJ1-4; 9 bases match TRBD1. This clonotype originated in a man between 65 and 85 years old with active or convalescent COVID-19. The CDR3 spells CASSFTGGDEKLFF. The CDR3 nucleotides read TGTGCCAGCAGCTTCACAGGGGGCGATGAAAAACTGTTTTTT.